What follows are 15 T cell receptor beta chains derived from one specimen sequenced in a study of patients and donors after allogeneic stem cell transplantation. TCRdb re-analysed the RT-PCR reads in MiXCR, keeping a single row per CDR3 protein. The sample has some 960,000 distinct CDR3 sequences, over 15% seen once. The specimen sequenced was blood, either unsorted or a sorted T cell fraction (not recorded which). The receptors here all came from a human donor who was either an allogeneic HSCT recipient or a stem cell or donor lymphocyte infusion donor (not recorded which). It is not recorded whose cells these are; they may come from a transplant donor.

This sequence joins TRBV5-1 and TRBJ1-1, with 9 bases matching TRBD1. From germline, CDR1 is SGHRS and CDR2 YFSETQ. The CDR3 is 15 amino acids. The junction had 7 bases not matched to a gene; V was cut back by 4 bases and J by 3 bases. The CDR3 region is CASSQGQGRDTEAFF. DNA for the CDR3: TGCGCCAGCAGCCAGGGACAGGGAAGGGACACTGAAGCTTTCTTT.

V is TRBV24-1 and J is TRBJ2-1; D perhaps matches TRBD2 (6 bases). The CDR3 totals 17 residues. The germline V and J ends were trimmed by 0 bases and 8 bases, with 19 bases remaining between them. CDR1 is KGHDR, CDR2 SFDVKD, per germline. CDR3 region: CATSDLGEDSGRDEQFF. The CDR3 region has the DNA TGTGCCACCAGTGATTTGGGGGAGGACTCGGGAAGGGATGAGCAGTTCTTC.

This chain uses TRBV12-3 or TRBV12-4 with TRBJ2-1; the match to TRBD2 covers 13 bases. V was clipped by 6 bases and J by 6 bases; unmatched bases: 8. The CDR3 extends over 16 amino acids. CDR3 region: CASSQGTSGMVNEQFF. As DNA, the CDR3 is TGTGCCAGCAGCCAAGGGACTAGCGGGATGGTCAATGAGCAGTTCTTC.

The V gene is TRBV25-1, the J gene TRBJ2-5, with 9 bases lining up with TRBD1. V gave up 8 bases and J gave up 4 bases; unmatched junction bases: 5. The V gene's germline CDR1 is MGHDK and CDR2 SYGVNS. The CDR3 runs 13 residues. CDR3 in amino acids: CASRDRVIETQYF. The CDR3 DNA sequence: TGTGCCAGCCGGGACAGGGTGATAGAGACCCAGTACTTC.

The rearrangement uses TRBV18 and TRBJ2-5; perhaps TRBD1 as D (6 bases). Trimming took 3 bases from V and 3 from J, leaving 14 bases between them. The CDR3 spans 15 residues. The germline V gene has CDR1 KGHSH and CDR2 LQKENI. CDR3 sequence reads: CASSPPGGGKETQYF. The CDR3 DNA reads as TGTGCCAGCTCACCCCCCGGTGGGGGCAAAGAGACCCAGTACTTC.

This clonotype came up a few times. V is TRBV7-9 and J is TRBJ1-1; D possibly corresponds to TRBD1 (6 bases). Germline CDR1 SEHNR, CDR2 FQNEAQ (reference sequence). The V and J ends lost 5 bases and 5 bases respectively, with 18 bases between them. This CDR3 comprises 15 residues. CDR3 DNA sequence: TGTGCCAGCAGCAATTCAAAGGGGGGGGGGACTGAAGCTTTCTTT. Translating gives CASSNSKGGGTEAFF. Looking up the rest from reference TRBV7-9 and TRBJ1-1 gives the full variable domain: DTGVSQNPRHKITKRGQNVTFRCDPISEHNRLYWYRQTLGQGPEFLTYFQNEAQLEKSRLLSDRFSAERPKGSFSTLEIQRTEQGDSAMYLCASSNSKGGGTEAFFGQGTRLTVV.

V is TRBV12-3 or TRBV12-4 and J is TRBJ1-1; no clear D. This CDR3 is 12 amino acids long. Trimming removed 3 bases from V and 8 bases from J, with 10 bases in between. CDR3 amino acids: CASSFKLDEAFF. The CDR3 bases are TGTGCCAGCAGTTTTAAGCTGGACGAAGCTTTCTTT.

In this sample, this clonotype turned up a few times. The chain employs TRBV12-3 or TRBV12-4 and TRBJ2-7, with 14 bases fitting TRBD2. This CDR3 contains 16 residues. J lost 7 bases, V lost 4 bases, and 9 bases had no gene match. This chain's CDR3 is CASSSMGLAGAGEQYF. Here the CDR3 DNA reads TGTGCCAGCAGTTCGATGGGACTAGCGGGGGCGGGGGAGCAGTACTTC.

This clonotype has only a few counts. This sequence joins TRBV12-3 or TRBV12-4 and TRBJ2-1; no definite D call. The V end was cut by 6 bases, the J end by 9 bases, with 18 bases between. The CDR3 length is 14 residues. CDR3 nucleotide sequence: TGTGCCAGCAGGAATAGAGCCCCAGACCGTGAGCAGTTCTTC. This gives the protein CASRNRAPDREQFF.

V and J are TRBV7-9 and TRBJ1-5; no definite D call. The CDR3 runs to 13 residues. Germline values: CDR1 SEHNR, CDR2 FQNEAQ (reference sequence). Trimming pared 5 bases from V and 7 bases from J, leaving 12 bases between. In DNA form, the CDR3 reads TGTGCCAGCAGCCCGTCTGCGGGACAGCCCCAGCATTTT. This codes for CASSPSAGQPQHF. The variable domain in full, completed from reference TRBV7-9 and TRBJ1-5, reads DTGVSQNPRHKITKRGQNVTFRCDPISEHNRLYWYRQTLGQGPEFLTYFQNEAQLEKSRLLSDRFSAERPKGSFSTLEIQRTEQGDSAMYLCASSPSAGQPQHFGDGTRLSIL.

A few counts support this clonotype. This rearrangement joins TRBV20-1 to TRBJ2-5; a possible D gene is TRBD2 (5 bases). Germline V CDR1 and CDR2: DFQATT, SNEGSKA (reference sequence). CDR3 length: 13 amino acids. V dropped 3 bases and J dropped 0 bases, with 8 bases sitting between them. CDR3 sequence reads: CSASRDYQETQYF. In nucleotides, the CDR3 is TGCAGTGCTAGTCGGGATTACCAAGAGACCCAGTACTTC.

The V call is TRBV13, the J call TRBJ1-1, with D unclear. Germline V gives CDR1 PRHDT, CDR2 FYEKMQ (reference sequence). The germline V and J ends were trimmed by 5 bases and 0 bases, with 13 bases remaining between them. This CDR3 has 15 residues. The CDR3 DNA reads TGTGCCAGCAGCACCCAGAACCGTTTGAACACTGAAGCTTTCTTT. Protein: CASSTQNRLNTEAFF.

The V gene is TRBV12-3 or TRBV12-4, the J gene TRBJ1-5; D gene ambiguous. Trimming took 6 bases from V and 4 from J, leaving 10 bases between them. This CDR3 has 13 amino acids. This CDR3 is CASRLTVNQPQHF. Here the CDR3 DNA reads TGTGCCAGCAGACTTACCGTTAATCAGCCCCAGCATTTT.

This clonotype was observed a handful of times. The gene calls are TRBV12-3 or TRBV12-4 and TRBJ2-3, with D maybe TRBD2 (6 bases). This CDR3 has 15 residues. V gave up 4 bases and J gave up 4 bases, with 15 bases separating them. CDR3 nucleotides: TGTGCCAGCAGTTCGTGGAGGGCACGGCCAGATACGCAGTATTTT. Its protein product is CASSSWRARPDTQYF.

This clonotype came up a few times. This rearrangement joins TRBV24-1 to TRBJ2-1; D may be TRBD2 (6 bases). The length of the CDR3 is 13 residues. The germline V gene has CDR1 KGHDR and CDR2 SFDVKD. The ends were cut back, 5 bases at V and 6 bases at J, with 10 bases in the middle. The CDR3: CATSGPSVNEQFF. The CDR3 DNA is TGTGCCACCAGTGGCCCTAGCGTCAATGAGCAGTTCTTC.